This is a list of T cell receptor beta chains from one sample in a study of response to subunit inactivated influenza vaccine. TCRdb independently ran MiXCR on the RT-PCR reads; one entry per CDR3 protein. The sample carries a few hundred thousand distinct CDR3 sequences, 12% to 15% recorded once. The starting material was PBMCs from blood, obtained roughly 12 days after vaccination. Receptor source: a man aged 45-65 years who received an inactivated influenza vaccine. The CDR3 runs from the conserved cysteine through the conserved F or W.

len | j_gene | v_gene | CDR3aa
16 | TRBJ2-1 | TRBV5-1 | CASSLLSLAGNNEQFF
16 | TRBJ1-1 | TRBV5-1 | CASSLGWGRESTEAFF
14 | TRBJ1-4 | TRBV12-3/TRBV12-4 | CASSLGGPNEKLFF
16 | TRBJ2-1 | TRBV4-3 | CASSSTSGGAWNEQFF
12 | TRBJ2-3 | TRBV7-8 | CASRYLTDTQYF
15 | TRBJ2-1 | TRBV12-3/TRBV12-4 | CASSQGDSSYNEQFF
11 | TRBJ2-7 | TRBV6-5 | CASSTGVEQYF
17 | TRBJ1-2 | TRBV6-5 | CASSYPMSKAENYGYTF
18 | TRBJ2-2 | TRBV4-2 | CASSQDGGRAGNTGELFF
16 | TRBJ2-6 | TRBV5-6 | CASSWGSRSGANVLTF
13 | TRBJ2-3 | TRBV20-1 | CSAHPPSLDTQYF
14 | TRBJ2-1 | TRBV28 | CATQPGTSYNEQFF
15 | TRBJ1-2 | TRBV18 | CASSPGQGANYGYTF
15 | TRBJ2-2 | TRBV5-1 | CASSFGGVDTGELFF
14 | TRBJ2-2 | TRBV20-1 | CSATGTGGTGELFF
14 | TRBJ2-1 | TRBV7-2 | CASSAPPQANEQFF
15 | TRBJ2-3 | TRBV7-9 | CASSLFREFPDTQYF
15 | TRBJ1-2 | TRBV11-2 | CASSYSPGPHYGYTF
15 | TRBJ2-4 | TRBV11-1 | CASSLASLGKNIQYF
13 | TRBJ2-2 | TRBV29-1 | CSAQVPNTGELFF
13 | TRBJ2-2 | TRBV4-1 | CASSQGWAGELFF
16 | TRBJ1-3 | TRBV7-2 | CASSLQQGASGNTIYF
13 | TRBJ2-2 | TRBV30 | CAWSYRDTGELFF
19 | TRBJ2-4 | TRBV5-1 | CASSKTSGSFAIAKNIQYF
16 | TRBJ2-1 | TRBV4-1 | CASSRFLDSSYNEQFF
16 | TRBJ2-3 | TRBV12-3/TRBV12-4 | CASSLAAGRGLVTQYF